Listed below are T cell receptor beta chains from one sample, sequenced in a study of cytomegalovirus exposure and HLA in healthy donors. Only in-frame clones appear in the TCRdb table, and some are missing; sequencing was by immunoSEQ multiplex PCR. This sample has roughly 230,000 clones, with roughly 91% found just once. The sample comprised PBMCs. The receptor source for this set is a woman aged 25 to 45 in good health and CMV-seronegative. CDR3s include the opening cysteine and the closing phenylalanine or tryptophan. A D gene is named only where the DNA matches it firmly. Some rows have no size entry. The others give once, few or many, or a class for an expanded clone.

TRBV27,.,.,TRBJ2-7,TGTGCCAGCACCAACGGCCCCAACCACGAGCAGTACTTC,CASTNGPNHEQYF
TRBV7-8,.,once,TRBJ2-7,TGTGCCAGCAGCTTTGGAGTCCCTTCGTCCTACGAGCAGTACTTC,CASSFGVPSSYEQYF
TRBV11-3,TRBD2,.,TRBJ2-7,TGTGCCAGCAGCCATAGCGGGAGGGCCCGTTTACGGGACGAGCAGTACTTC,CASSHSGRARLRDEQYF
TRBV15,.,.,TRBJ2-5,TGTGCCACCAGCAGAGACAGGGGAAGGGAGACCCAGTACTTC,CATSRDRGRETQYF
TRBV15,.,.,TRBJ1-1,TGTGCCACCAGCAGTGACGCGAGACAGCCAGACACTGAAGCTTTCTTT,CATSSDARQPDTEAFF
TRBV2,.,.,TRBJ2-7,TGTGCCAGCAGTGGGGCGGTGGCCTCCGCTCGGGAGCAGTACTTC,CASSGAVASAREQYF
TRBV7-3,TRBD2,.,TRBJ2-3,TGTGCCAGCAGCTTAGGAGGGCTAGCGGGAAGAACAGATACGCAGTATTTT,CASSLGGLAGRTDTQYF
TRBV11-3,.,.,TRBJ2-7,TGTGCCAGCAGCCCCTCGACAGACAGCTCCTACGAGCAGTACTTC,CASSPSTDSSYEQYF
TRBV19,TRBD1,.,TRBJ1-1,TGTGCCAGTATTATCCCCAGAGGTACAGGGGACACTGAAGCTTTCTTT,CASIIPRGTGDTEAFF
TRBV27,TRBD2,.,TRBJ2-2,TGTGCCAGCAGTTTATATAGCGGGAGGGGGAACACCGGGGAGCTGTTTTTT,CASSLYSGRGNTGELFF
TRBV19,TRBD1,.,TRBJ2-3,TGTGCCAGTAGTGTGGACAGGCCAGATACGCAGTATTTT,CASSVDRPDTQYF